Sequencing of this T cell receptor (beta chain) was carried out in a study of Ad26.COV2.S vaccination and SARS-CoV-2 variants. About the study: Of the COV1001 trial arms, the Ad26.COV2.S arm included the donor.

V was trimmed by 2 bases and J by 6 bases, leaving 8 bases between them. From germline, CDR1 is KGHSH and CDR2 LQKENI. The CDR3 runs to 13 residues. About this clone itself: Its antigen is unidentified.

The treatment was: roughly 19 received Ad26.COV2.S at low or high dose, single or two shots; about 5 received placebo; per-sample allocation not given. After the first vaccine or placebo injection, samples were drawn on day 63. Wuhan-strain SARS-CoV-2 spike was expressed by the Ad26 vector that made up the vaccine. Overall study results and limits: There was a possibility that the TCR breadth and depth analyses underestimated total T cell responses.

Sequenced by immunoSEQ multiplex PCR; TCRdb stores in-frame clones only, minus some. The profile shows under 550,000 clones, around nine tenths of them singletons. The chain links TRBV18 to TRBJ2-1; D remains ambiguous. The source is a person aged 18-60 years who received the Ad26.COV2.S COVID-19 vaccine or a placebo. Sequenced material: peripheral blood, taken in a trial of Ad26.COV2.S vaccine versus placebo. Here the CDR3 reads CASSPVTINEQFF. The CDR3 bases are TGTGCCAGCTCACCAGTGACCATCAATGAGCAGTTCTTC.